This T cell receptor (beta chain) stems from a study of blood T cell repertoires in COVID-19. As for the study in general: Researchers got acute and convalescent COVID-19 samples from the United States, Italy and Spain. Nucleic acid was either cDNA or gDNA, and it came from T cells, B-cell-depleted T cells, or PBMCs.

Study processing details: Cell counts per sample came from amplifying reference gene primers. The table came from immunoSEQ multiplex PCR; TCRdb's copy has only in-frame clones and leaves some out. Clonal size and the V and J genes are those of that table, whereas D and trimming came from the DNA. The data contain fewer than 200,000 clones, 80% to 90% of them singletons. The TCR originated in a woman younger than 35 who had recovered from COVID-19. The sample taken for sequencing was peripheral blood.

CDR3 sequence (DNA): TGTGCCACCAGCAGAGATCGGGGGACCCCTGGGGCCAACGTCCTGACTTTC. It encodes CATSRDRGTPGANVLTF. V is TRBV15 and J is TRBJ2-6; D may be TRBD2 (6 bases). Germline assignment: CDR1 LNHNV and CDR2 YYDKDF (reference sequence). The V end lost 0 bases, the J end lost 2 bases, and 11 bases lay between the germline ends. The CDR3 totals 17 residues.